This paragraph reports one T cell receptor (beta chain). Germline CDR1 SGHRS, CDR2 YFSETQ. The CDR3 consists of 16 residues. The junction had 5 bases not matched to a gene; V was cut back by 4 bases and J by 1 base. Once RNA had been extracted, it was reverse transcribed into cDNA to act as the sequencing template. Profiled with immunoSEQ multiplex PCR; TCRdb holds only in-frame clones, not every one. The sample lists some 220,000 clones; 50% to 60% were seen once. This sample is part of a study of CD8+ T cells in alopecia areata. Background on the study: Dosing spanned 6 to 18 months on tofacitinib, then 6 months off drug.

The treatment is: oral pan-JAK inhibitor, 5-10 mg twice daily. Sequencing was performed on CD4+ T cells sorted from blood, taken at week 4, from a patient treated with tofacitinib. The V gene is TRBV5-1, the J gene TRBJ2-7; TRBD2 matches 13 bases. The sequence was obtained from a human donor with alopecia areata. CDR3 in amino acids: CASSIGLAGESYEQYF. In nucleotides, the CDR3 is TGCGCCAGCAGCATAGGACTAGCGGGGGAGTCCTACGAGCAGTACTTC.